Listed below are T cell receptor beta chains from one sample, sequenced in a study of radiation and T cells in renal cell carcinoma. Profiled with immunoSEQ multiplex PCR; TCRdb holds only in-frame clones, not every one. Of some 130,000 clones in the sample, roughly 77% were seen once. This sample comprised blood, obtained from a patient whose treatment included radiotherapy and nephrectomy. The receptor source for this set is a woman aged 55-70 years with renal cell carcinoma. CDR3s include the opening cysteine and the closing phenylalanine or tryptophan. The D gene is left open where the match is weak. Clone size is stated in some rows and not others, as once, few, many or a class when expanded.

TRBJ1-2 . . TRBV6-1 TGTGCCAGCAGTGATAACCCCGTGGGCTACACCTTC CASSDNPVGYTF
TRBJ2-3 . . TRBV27 TGTGCCACCGGGGGCCTACGGGGGCGCACAGATACGCAGTATTTT CATGGLRGRTDTQYF
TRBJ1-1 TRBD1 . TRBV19 TGTGCCAGTAGTTTCCAGACAGGGGGGACTGAAGCTTTCTTT CASSFQTGGTEAFF
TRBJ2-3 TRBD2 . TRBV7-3 TGTGCCAGCAGCTTAACAGCGGGAGGCTCAGATACGCAGTATTTT CASSLTAGGSDTQYF
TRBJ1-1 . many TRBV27 TGTGCCAGCAGTTCTCAGTCCAACACTGAAGCTTTCTTT CASSSQSNTEAFF
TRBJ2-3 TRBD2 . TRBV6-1 TGTGCCAGTCTCAGCGGGGGTCCCACAGATACGCAGTATTTT CASLSGGPTDTQYF
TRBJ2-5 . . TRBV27 TGTGCCAGCAGTTTATCGAGAGGGCCCCCCCAAGAGACCCAGTACTTC CASSLSRGPPQETQYF
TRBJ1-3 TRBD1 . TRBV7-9 TGTGCCAGCAGCTTGAGGGAAGGGGGCGGCTTTGGAAACACCATATATTTT CASSLREGGGFGNTIYF
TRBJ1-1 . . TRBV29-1 TGCAGCGTTGGGGGGGGGAACACTGAAGCTTTCTTT CSVGGGNTEAFF
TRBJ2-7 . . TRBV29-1 TGCAGCGTTGAAGATCCCTCAATGGCTAGCAGATACTTC CSVEDPSMASRYF
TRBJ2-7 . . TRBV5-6 TGTGCCAGCAGCTTGCCAGGGATAGCCTACGAGCAGTACTTC CASSLPGIAYEQYF
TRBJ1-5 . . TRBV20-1 TGCAGTGCTAGTCGGGGCCAGCCCCAGCATTTT CSASRGQPQHF
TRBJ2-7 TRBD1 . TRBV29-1 TGCAGCGTGAGGACAGGCGAATTCTACGAGCAGTACTTC CSVRTGEFYEQYF
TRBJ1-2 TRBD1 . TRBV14 TGTGCCAGCAGCCACGACAGGGATTGGGATGGCTACACCTTC CASSHDRDWDGYTF
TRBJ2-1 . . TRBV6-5 TGTGCCAGCACTCCGACTTCCGGGGTTCAGTTCTTC CASTPTSGVQFF
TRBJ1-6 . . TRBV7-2 TGTGCCAGCAGCTGGGAGGCTGGGGAAGATTCACCCCTCCACTTT CASSWEAGEDSPLHF
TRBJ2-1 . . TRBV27 TGTGCCAGCAGTTCCCGACGGGCCACCGGGGAGCAGTTCTTC CASSSRRATGEQFF
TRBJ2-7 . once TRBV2 TGTGCCAGCAGCGCTGAAGCGGGCCAGTACTTC CASSAEAGQYF
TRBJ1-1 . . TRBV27 TGTGCCAGCAGCCGATGGGGCACTGAAGCTTTCTTT CASSRWGTEAFF
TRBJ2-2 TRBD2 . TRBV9 TGTGCCAGCAGCGCTCCGGGGGGACGGACGGGCACCGGGGAGCTGTTTTTT CASSAPGGRTGTGELFF
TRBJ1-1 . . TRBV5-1 TGCGCCAGCAGGCGCCGGATGGGGGACACTGAAGCTTTCTTT CASRRRMGDTEAFF
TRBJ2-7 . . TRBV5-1 TGCGCCAGCAGCTTGGAAGGAGGGGGCTCCTACGAGCAGTACTTC CASSLEGGGSYEQYF
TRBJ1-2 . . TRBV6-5 TGTGCCAGCAGTTATTCTTCCCTGGACATCTATGGCTACACCTTC CASSYSSLDIYGYTF
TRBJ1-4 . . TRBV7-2 TGTGCCGTACGGACATGGAGAAATGAAAAACTGTTTTTT CAVRTWRNEKLFF
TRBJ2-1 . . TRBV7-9 TGTGCCAGCAGTCCTCAGGCAGCCATCTACAATGAGCAGTTCTTC CASSPQAAIYNEQFF
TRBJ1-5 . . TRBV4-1 TGCGCCAGCAGCCAAGAGGCACACCATGAGCCCCAGCATTTT CASSQEAHHEPQHF
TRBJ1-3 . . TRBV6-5 TGTGCCAGCAGTTTGGGTCCCGTTGGAAACACCATATATTTT CASSLGPVGNTIYF
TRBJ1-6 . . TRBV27 TGTGCCAGCAGTTCAAGCCCCCTTAATTCACCCCTCCACTTT CASSSSPLNSPLHF
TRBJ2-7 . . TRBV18 TGTGCCAGCTCCCCTGACTCCTACGAGCAGTACTTC CASSPDSYEQYF
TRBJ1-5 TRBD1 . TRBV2 TGTGCCAGCAGTGAAGCACGGACAGGGGGCAGGAAGCCCCAGCATTTT CASSEARTGGRKPQHF
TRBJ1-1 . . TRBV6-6 TGTGCCAGCATGAGCCTCAGGGTGAACACTGAAGCTTTCTTT CASMSLRVNTEAFF
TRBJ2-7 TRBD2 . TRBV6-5 TGTGCCAGCAGACTTATTGCGGGAGGTACATACGAGCAGTACTTC CASRLIAGGTYEQYF
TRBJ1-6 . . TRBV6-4 TGTGCCAGCAGTGACTCCGTGAGGCCGGGATCACCCCTCCACTTT CASSDSVRPGSPLHF
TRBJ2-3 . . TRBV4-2 TGTGCCAGCAGTCGCTCCGAACGGGACGCGCGCCAGTATTTT CASSRSERDARQYF
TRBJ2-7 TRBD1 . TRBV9 TGTGCCAGCAGCCCCCGGACAGGGAGTTACGAGCAGTACTTC CASSPRTGSYEQYF
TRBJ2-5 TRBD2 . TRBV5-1 TGCGCCAGCAGCCTGTGGACTAGCGGGGGTGAAGAGACCCAGTACTTC CASSLWTSGGEETQYF
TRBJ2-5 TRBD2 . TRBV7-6 TGTGCCAGCAGCTTAAGCGGGAAAGAGACCCAGTACTTC CASSLSGKETQYF
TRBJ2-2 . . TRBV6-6 TGTGCCAGCACCAATTCCAACACCGGGGAGCTGTTTTTT CASTNSNTGELFF
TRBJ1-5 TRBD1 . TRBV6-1 TGTGCCAGCAGTGAAGGGACAGGGGCAAGCAATCAGCCCCAGCATTTT CASSEGTGASNQPQHF
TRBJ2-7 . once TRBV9 TGTGCCAGCAGCGTGGGCGGCGGTGGCTCCTACGAGCAGTACTTC CASSVGGGGSYEQYF